These 10 T cell receptor beta chains originate from one sample sequenced in a study of T cells after yellow fever vaccination. TCRdb reprocessed the 5' RACE reads via MiXCR and lists one record per CDR3 protein. The repertoire holds about 330,000 distinct CDR3 sequences, with about 4% as singletons. The sequenced sample was PBMCs, obtained 5 days after the yellow fever booster vaccination. All receptors derive from a man aged 18 to 30 who received the YFV17D yellow fever vaccine.

This clonotype appeared a few times. The gene calls are TRBV19 and TRBJ2-5; tentatively, D is TRBD2 (5 bases). Trimming pared 4 bases from V and 7 bases from J, leaving 19 bases between. Germline V gene lookup returns CDR1 LNHDA and CDR2 SQIVND (reference sequence). The CDR3 is 15 amino acids. Here the CDR3 reads CASSTSGLLRGTQYF. CDR3 in DNA: TGTGCCAGTAGTACCTCCGGACTTCTAAGAGGGACCCAGTACTTC.

This clonotype has ten or more counts. The chain carries TRBV12-3 or TRBV12-4 and TRBJ1-5; D is uncertain. This CDR3 contains 15 residues. The V gene lost 3 bases and the J gene lost 7 bases, with 16 bases spanning the gap. The CDR3 spells CASSFDGGEDQPQHF. CDR3 in DNA: TGTGCCAGCAGTTTCGACGGCGGGGAAGACCAGCCCCAGCATTTT.

The chain joins TRBV7-2 to TRBJ2-3, with TRBD2 matching over 9 bases. From germline, CDR1 is SGHTA and CDR2 FQGNSA. V trimming: 8 bases; J trimming: 5 bases; junction bases outside the gene matches: 11. The CDR3 loop spans 15 amino acids. In DNA form, the CDR3 reads TGTGCCAGCCAAAGGCGGGGGGGCCGGGGAGATACGCAGTATTTT. Its protein product is CASQRRGGRGDTQYF.

This clonotype has a count of ten or more. The rearrangement links TRBV11-2 to TRBJ2-1, with D perhaps matching TRBD1 (6 bases). The CDR3 sequence is 16 residues long. V lost 5 bases and J 0 bases, leaving 14 bases between the germline ends. Germline lookup yields CDR1 SGHAT and CDR2 FQNNGV. The CDR3 region is CASSHTRGNSYNEQFF. CDR3 nucleotide sequence: TGTGCCAGCAGCCACACCAGGGGCAACTCCTACAATGAGCAGTTCTTC. Looking up the rest from reference TRBV11-2 and TRBJ2-1 gives the full variable domain: EAGVAQSPRYKIIEKRQSVAFWCNPISGHATLYWYQQILGQGPKLLIQFQNNGVVDDSQLPKDRFSAERLKGVDSTLKIQPAKLEDSAVYLCASSHTRGNSYNEQFFGPGTRLTVL.

Many counts were recorded for this clonotype. CDR3 coding DNA: TGTGCCAGCAGCCAAGATACATTTAGGAGGGGGGCGAACACCGGGGAGCTGTTTTTT. Translation gives CASSQDTFRRGANTGELFF. The chain carries TRBV4-2 and TRBJ2-2, with D perhaps being TRBD1 or TRBD2 (6 bases each). Trimming took 0 bases from V and 0 from J, leaving 17 bases between them. The CDR3 totals 19 residues. CDR1 LGHNA and CDR2 YNFKEQ come from the germline V gene.

This clonotype was detected ten times or more. V is TRBV28 and J is TRBJ1-2; D gene unclear. The CDR3 contains 13 residues. V lost 5 bases and J 8 bases, leaving 15 bases between the germline ends. The V gene's germline CDR1 is MDHEN and CDR2 SYDVKM. Written as DNA, the CDR3 is TGTGCCAGCAGTCCTCCACCGGGTGCGGGCTACACCTTC. This gives the protein CASSPPPGAGYTF.

In this sample, this clonotype turned up a few times. The chain is built from TRBV20-1 and TRBJ2-6; the D is unclear. The length of the CDR3 is 14 residues. The germline V gene has CDR1 DFQATT and CDR2 SNEGSKA (reference sequence). Trimming removed 6 bases at V and 0 bases at J, with 9 bases between. CDR3 DNA sequence: TGCAGTGCCCTACGGTTCTCTGGGGCCAACGTCCTGACTTTC. It yields the protein CSALRFSGANVLTF.

This clonotype has a handful of counts. This CDR3 is CASSFRLAGNNEQFF. The CDR3, as DNA: TGTGCCAGCAGTTTCAGACTAGCGGGGAACAATGAGCAGTTCTTC. The chain combines TRBV6-5 with TRBJ2-1; 11 bases align to TRBD2. The germline V gene encodes CDR1 MNHEY and CDR2 SVGAGI. There are 15 residues in the CDR3. V trimming: 4 bases; J trimming: 5 bases; junction bases outside the gene matches: 4.

The rearrangement joins TRBV5-1 to TRBJ2-3; 11 nucleotides line up with TRBD1. Germline trimming cut 0 bases from V and 4 bases from J; bases unmatched to any gene: 7. There are 17 residues in the CDR3. Germline CDR1 and CDR2: SGHRS and YFSETQ. CDR3 sequence reads: CASSLAAGQGAADTQYF. The CDR3 DNA reads as TGCGCCAGCAGCTTGGCAGCCGGACAGGGGGCCGCAGATACGCAGTATTTT. Based on the CDR3 plus reference TRBV5-1 and TRBJ2-3, the full variable domain is KAGVTQTPRYLIKTRGQQVTLSCSPISGHRSVSWYQQTPGQGLQFLFEYFSETQRNKGNFPGRFSGRQFSNSRSEMNVSTLELGDSALYLCASSLAAGQGAADTQYFGPGTRLTVL.

The V gene is TRBV6-5, the J gene TRBJ1-2; the D gene is possibly TRBD1 (6 bases). The germline V gene has CDR1 MNHEY and CDR2 SVGAGI. The CDR3 has 13 amino acids. V dropped 5 bases and J dropped 7 bases, with 14 bases sitting between them. CDR3 loop: CASSHPGVRGYTF. The CDR3 bases are TGTGCCAGCAGTCACCCAGGGGTTCGTGGCTACACCTTC.